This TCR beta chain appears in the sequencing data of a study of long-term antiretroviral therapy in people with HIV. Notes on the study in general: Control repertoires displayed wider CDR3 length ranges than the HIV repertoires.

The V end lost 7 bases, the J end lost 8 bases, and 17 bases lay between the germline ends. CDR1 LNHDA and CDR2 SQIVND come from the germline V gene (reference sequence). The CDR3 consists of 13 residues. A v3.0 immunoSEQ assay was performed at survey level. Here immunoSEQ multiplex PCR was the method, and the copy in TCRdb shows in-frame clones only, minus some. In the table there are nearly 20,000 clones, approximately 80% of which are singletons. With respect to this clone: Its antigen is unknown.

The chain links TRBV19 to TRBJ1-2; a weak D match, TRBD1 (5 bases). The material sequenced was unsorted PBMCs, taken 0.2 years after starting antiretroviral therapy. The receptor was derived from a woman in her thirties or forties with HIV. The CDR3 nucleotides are TGTGCCAGTACCATAGGGACCGTGGAAGGCTACACCTTC. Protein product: CASTIGTVEGYTF.